This TCR beta chain was recorded in a study of CD8+ T cells in alopecia areata. Study results and caveats: Besides other cells, scalp samples also yield sequences of resident alphabeta T cells from normal skin.

Germline CDR1 SGDLS, CDR2 YYNGEE. V lost 8 bases to trimming and J lost 5 bases; unmatched junction nucleotides: 8. The CDR3 spans 13 residues. Once RNA had been extracted, it was reverse transcribed into cDNA to act as the sequencing template. Data came from immunoSEQ multiplex PCR; TCRdb stores just in-frame clones and leaves some out. Counted here are fewer than 200,000 clones, roughly 60% occurring once; the ten biggest clones make up about a sixth. Documented treatment: oral pan-JAK inhibitor, 5-10 mg twice daily. Remarks on this clone: The antigen is unknown.

The receptor was derived from a human donor with alopecia areata. Here the sequenced sample was CD4+ T cells sorted from blood, taken at approximately week 55, from a patient treated with tofacitinib. The V call is TRBV9, the J call TRBJ1-2; 8 bases agree with TRBD1. CDR3 nucleotide sequence: TGTGCCAGTGGGACAGGTAGCCTATATGGCTACACCTTC. This encodes CASGTGSLYGYTF.